This T cell receptor beta chain was recorded in a study of T-cell memory formation after mild COVID-19. MiXCR, run by TCRdb on the 5' RACE reads, gives a single entry per CDR3 protein. Of roughly 280,000 distinct CDR3 sequences listed, around 15% are singletons. Germline CDR1 and CDR2: MNHEY and SVGAGI. The V end lost 0 bases, the J end lost 2 bases, and 12 bases lay between the germline ends. This CDR3 contains 16 residues. Sample: PBMCs or a T cell subset sorted from them (not recorded which). The chain has TRBV6-5 and TRBJ2-3; weak D call: TRBD2 (6 bases). The sequence came from a man aged 18 to 29 who had mild COVID-19 (a few samples of this study predate the infection). Cell type and time point are not known. CDR3 DNA sequence: TGTGCCAGCAGTTACTCGTACGGGGGTATCACAGATACGCAGTATTTT. Its translation: CASSYSYGGITDTQYF.